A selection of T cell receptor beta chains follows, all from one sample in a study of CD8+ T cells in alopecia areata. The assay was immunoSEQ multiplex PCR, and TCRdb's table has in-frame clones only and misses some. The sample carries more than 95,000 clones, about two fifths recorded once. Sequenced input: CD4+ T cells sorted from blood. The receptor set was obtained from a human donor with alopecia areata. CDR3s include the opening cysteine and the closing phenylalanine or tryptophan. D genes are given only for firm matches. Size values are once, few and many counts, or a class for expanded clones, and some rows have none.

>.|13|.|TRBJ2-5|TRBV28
CASSSGTKETQYF
TGTGCCAGCAGTTCCGGGACAAAAGAGACCCAGTACTTC
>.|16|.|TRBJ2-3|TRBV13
CASSARSRRRGDTQYF
TGTGCCAGCAGCGCTCGGAGCCGGCGGAGGGGAGATACGCAGTATTTT
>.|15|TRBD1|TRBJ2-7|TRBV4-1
CASSQGTGGTYEQYF
TGCGCCAGCAGCCAAGGGACAGGGGGGACCTACGAGCAGTACTTC
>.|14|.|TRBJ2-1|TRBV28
CASSTNWKRGEQFF
TGTGCCAGCAGTACCAATTGGAAGAGGGGTGAGCAGTTCTTC
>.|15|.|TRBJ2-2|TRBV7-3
CASSLTSGSTGELFF
TGTGCCAGCAGCTTAACATCAGGGAGCACCGGGGAGCTGTTTTTT
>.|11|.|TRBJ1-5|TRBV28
CASSPGGTQHF
TGTGCCAGCAGCCCCGGGGGAACCCAGCATTTT
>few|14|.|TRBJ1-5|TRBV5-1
CASSSGVSNQPQHF
TGCGCCAGCAGCTCGGGGGTAAGCAATCAGCCCCAGCATTTT
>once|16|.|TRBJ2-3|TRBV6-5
CASSYSWRAGGDTQYF
TGTGCCAGCAGTTACTCGTGGCGGGCCGGGGGCGATACGCAGTATTTT
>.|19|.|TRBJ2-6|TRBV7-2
CASSLERTGPTSGANVLTF
TGTGCCAGCAGCTTAGAACGTACGGGACCCACCTCTGGGGCCAACGTCCTGACTTTC
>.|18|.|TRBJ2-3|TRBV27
CASTTHWRAVQEVDTQYF
TGTGCCAGCACCACCCACTGGCGGGCAGTTCAGGAGGTAGATACGCAGTATTTT
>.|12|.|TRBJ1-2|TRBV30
CAWSGQSGGYTF
TGTGCCTGGAGTGGCCAATCGGGCGGCTACACCTTC
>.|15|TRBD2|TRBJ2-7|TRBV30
CAWRGSSGRAFEQYF
TGTGCCTGGAGGGGTTCTAGCGGGAGGGCCTTCGAGCAGTACTTC
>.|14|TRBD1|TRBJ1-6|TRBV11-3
CASSLTGMDSPLHF
TGTGCCAGCAGCTTGACAGGGATGGATTCACCCCTCCACTTT
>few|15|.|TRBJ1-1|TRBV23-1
CASSQSLFPDTEAFF
TGCGCCAGCAGTCAATCGCTATTTCCCGACACTGAAGCTTTCTTT
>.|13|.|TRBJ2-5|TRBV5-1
CASSPQGRETQYF
TGCGCCAGCAGCCCCCAGGGTCGAGAGACCCAGTACTTC
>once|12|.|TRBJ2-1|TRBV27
CASGQGWDEQFF
TGTGCCAGCGGGCAGGGGTGGGATGAGCAGTTCTTC
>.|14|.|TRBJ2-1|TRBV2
CASSQGQRYNEQFF
TGTGCCAGCTCTCAGGGGCAGAGGTACAATGAGCAGTTCTTC
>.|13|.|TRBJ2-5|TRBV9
CASSVGAQETQYF
TGTGCCAGCAGCGTAGGAGCTCAAGAGACCCAGTACTTC
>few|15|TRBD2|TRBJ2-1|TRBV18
CASSLRTSEYNEQFF
TGTGCCAGCTCGCTAAGGACTAGCGAGTACAATGAGCAGTTCTTC
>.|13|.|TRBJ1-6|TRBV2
CASNSRYNSPLHF
TGTGCCAGCAACAGTCGGTATAATTCACCCCTCCACTTT
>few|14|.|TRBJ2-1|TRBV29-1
CSVDDRSGYNEQFF
TGCAGCGTTGATGACAGGTCGGGATACAATGAGCAGTTCTTC
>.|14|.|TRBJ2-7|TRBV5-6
CASSFFLGSYEQYF
TGTGCCAGCAGCTTTTTTCTCGGCTCCTACGAGCAGTACTTC
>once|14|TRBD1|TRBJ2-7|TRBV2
CASSDNRGAYEQYF
TGTGCCAGCAGTGACAACAGGGGGGCCTACGAGCAGTACTTC
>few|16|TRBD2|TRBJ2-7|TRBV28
CASSLWGAGASYEQYF
TGTGCCAGCAGTTTATGGGGAGCGGGAGCCTCCTACGAGCAGTACTTC
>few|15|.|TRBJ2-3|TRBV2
CASSGRTVSTDTQYF
TGTGCCAGCAGTGGGAGGACAGTGAGCACAGATACGCAGTATTTT
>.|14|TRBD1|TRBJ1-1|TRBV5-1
CASSIQGMNTEAFF
TGCGCCAGCAGTATACAGGGGATGAACACTGAAGCTTTCTTT
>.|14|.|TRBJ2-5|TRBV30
CAWSRGGAQETQYF
TGTGCCTGGAGTCGGGGTGGAGCCCAAGAGACCCAGTACTTC
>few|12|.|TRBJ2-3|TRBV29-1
CSARKATDTQYF
TGCAGCGCCCGAAAAGCCACAGATACGCAGTATTTT
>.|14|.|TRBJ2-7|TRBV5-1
CASSFDRPTGEQYF
TGCGCCAGCAGCTTCGACAGGCCCACCGGCGAGCAGTACTTC
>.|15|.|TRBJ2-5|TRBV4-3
CASSPRRESQETQYF
TGCGCCAGCAGCCCCCGGAGGGAAAGCCAAGAGACCCAGTACTTC
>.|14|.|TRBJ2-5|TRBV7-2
CASSPIAHQETQYF
TGTGCCAGCAGCCCGATAGCACATCAAGAGACCCAGTACTTC
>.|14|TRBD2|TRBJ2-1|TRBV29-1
CSVAGLAGVSEQFF
TGCAGCGTTGCGGGACTAGCGGGAGTCAGTGAGCAGTTCTTC
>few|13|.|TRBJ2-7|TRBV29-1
CSVEASDSYEQYF
TGCAGCGTTGAAGCCAGCGACTCCTACGAGCAGTACTTC
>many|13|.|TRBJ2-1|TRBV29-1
CSVRAMLGSEQFF
TGCAGCGTTCGGGCGATGCTAGGGAGTGAGCAGTTCTTC
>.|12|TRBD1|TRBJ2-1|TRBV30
CAWKQGTNEQFF
TGTGCCTGGAAACAGGGGACCAATGAGCAGTTCTTC
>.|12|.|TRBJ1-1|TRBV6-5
CASSRGYTEAFF
TGTGCCAGCAGTCGGGGGTACACTGAAGCTTTCTTT
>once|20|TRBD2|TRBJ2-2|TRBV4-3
CASSPAGLAGAFANTGELFF
TGCGCCAGCAGCCCTGCGGGACTAGCGGGAGCCTTCGCGAACACCGGGGAGCTGTTTTTT
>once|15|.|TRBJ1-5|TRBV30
CAWSTMNRGRQPQHF
TGTGCCTGGAGCACCATGAATAGGGGACGTCAGCCCCAGCATTTT
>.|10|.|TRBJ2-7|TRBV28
CASATYEQYF
TGTGCCAGCGCCACCTACGAGCAGTACTTC
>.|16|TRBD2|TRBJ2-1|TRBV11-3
CASSQGVGLAANEQFF
TGTGCCAGCAGCCAGGGGGTAGGACTAGCGGCTAATGAGCAGTTCTTC
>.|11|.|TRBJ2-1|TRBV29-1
CSVEPYNEQFF
TGCAGCGTTGAACCTTACAATGAGCAGTTCTTC
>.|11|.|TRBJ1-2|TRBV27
CATQGRGGYTF
TGTGCCACCCAGGGGAGGGGTGGCTACACCTTC
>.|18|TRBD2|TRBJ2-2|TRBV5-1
CASRSPSGRADGTGELFF
TGCGCCAGCAGGTCGCCTAGCGGGAGGGCCGATGGCACCGGGGAGCTGTTTTTT
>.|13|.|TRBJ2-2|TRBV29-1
CSYRETNTGELFF
TGCAGCTACAGGGAAACTAACACCGGGGAGCTGTTTTTT
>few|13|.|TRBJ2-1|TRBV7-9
CASSLDQGLEQFF
TGTGCCAGCAGCTTAGACCAGGGCTTGGAGCAGTTCTTC